A single sample gave rise to the 13 T cell receptor beta chains below, sequenced in a study of identifying expanded T cells in peripheral blood. The table came from immunoSEQ multiplex PCR; TCRdb's copy has only in-frame clones and leaves some out. Found here are tens of thousands of clones, about 88% of them singletons; the top ten hold less than 5%. Sequences were obtained from blood. The receptor source for this set is a person between 18 and 75 years old in good health.

This clone was picked up one time. This chain links TRBV2 with TRBJ2-7; D gene ambiguous. This CDR3 has 12 residues. V gave up 7 bases and J gave up 0 bases, with 7 bases separating them. The V gene's germline CDR1 is SNHLY and CDR2 FYNNEI. The CDR3 loop is CASKFYSYEQYF. Written as DNA, the CDR3 is TGTGCCAGCAAGTTTTACTCCTACGAGCAGTACTTC. Together with reference TRBV2 and TRBJ2-7, the CDR3 gives the full variable domain: EPEVTQTPSHQVTQMGQEVILRCVPISNHLYFYWYRQILGQKVEFLVSFYNNEISEKSEIFDDQFSVERPDGSNFTLKIRSTKLEDSAMYFCASKFYSYEQYFGPGTRLTVT.

The chain combines TRBV5-5 with TRBJ2-3; D is possibly TRBD1 (7 bases). The CDR3 runs to 14 residues. Germline loops: CDR1 SGHKS, CDR2 YYEKEE (reference sequence). Deletions cut 4 bases from V and 7 bases from J, with 16 bases between. CDR3 nucleotide sequence: TGTGCCAGCAGCCCGTCGACAGGGAGGAATACGCAGTATTTT. It encodes CASSPSTGRNTQYF.

CDR3 coding DNA: TGTGCCAGCAGCTTAGTGCCCGCTCTAGCGGGGGGTGGAGAGACCCAGTACTTC. Translating gives CASSLVPALAGGGETQYF. This chain uses TRBV11-3 with TRBJ2-5; 11 positions agree with TRBD2. The CDR3 is 18 residues long. The V gene end was trimmed by 1 base and the J gene end by 4 bases; junction bases not matched to a gene: 11. CDR1 is SGHNT and CDR2 is YENEEA in the germline V gene.

The chain is built from TRBV6-5 and TRBJ1-5; tentatively, D is TRBD1 (5 bases). CDR3 size: 15 residues. V shed 6 bases and J shed 0 bases, with 12 bases lying between them. Germline V lookup: CDR1 MNHEY, CDR2 SVGAGI. The CDR3 is CASRGTGSSNQPQHF. CDR3 in DNA: TGTGCCAGCAGGGGGACGGGGAGTAGCAATCAGCCCCAGCATTTT.

The chain uses TRBV6-5 and TRBJ1-5; no firm D call. Germline V gene lookup returns CDR1 MNHEY and CDR2 SVGAGI. V was trimmed by 5 bases and J by 0 bases, leaving 11 bases between them. The CDR3 has 15 amino acids. CDR3 DNA sequence: TGTGCCAGCAGTAACCGGGCCTATAGCAATCAGCCCCAGCATTTT. Translating it yields CASSNRAYSNQPQHF.

The chain joins TRBV5-1 to TRBJ1-1; D is unresolved. V was shortened by 4 bases and J by 0 bases, with 16 bases between the two germline ends. This CDR3 is built from 16 residues. Germline lookup yields CDR1 SGHRS and CDR2 YFSETQ. CDR3: CASSTTPRRLNTEAFF. The CDR3 nucleotides read TGCGCCAGCAGCACGACACCTAGACGGTTGAACACTGAAGCTTTCTTT. Together with reference TRBV5-1 and TRBJ1-1, the CDR3 gives the full variable domain: KAGVTQTPRYLIKTRGQQVTLSCSPISGHRSVSWYQQTPGQGLQFLFEYFSETQRNKGNFPGRFSGRQFSNSRSEMNVSTLELGDSALYLCASSTTPRRLNTEAFFGQGTRLTVV.

V and J are TRBV29-1 and TRBJ2-1; possible D gene TRBD2, 6 bases. Germline assignment: CDR1 SQVTM and CDR2 ANQGSEA. The CDR3 runs 10 residues. The V and J ends lost 3 bases and 15 bases respectively, with 12 bases between them. The chain's CDR3 is CSVEPSARFF. As DNA, the CDR3 is TGCAGCGTTGAGCCTAGCGCGAGGTTCTTC.

This clone occurred a few times. The rearrangement uses TRBV9 and TRBJ1-4, with a possible D match to TRBD1 (5 bases). This CDR3 is 14 amino acids long. The V end was cut by 2 bases, the J end by 0 bases, with 5 bases between. Germline V gene sequence: CDR1 SGDLS, CDR2 YYNGEE. The chain's CDR3 is CASSVTATNEKLFF. CDR3 bases: TGTGCCAGCAGCGTGACAGCAACTAATGAAAAACTGTTTTTT.

The chain links TRBV19 to TRBJ1-1, with D possibly matching TRBD1 (5 bases). Trimming cost V 3 bases and J 0 bases, with 5 bases left between them. Germline V gene sequence: CDR1 LNHDA, CDR2 SQIVND (reference sequence). This CDR3 region has 13 residues. Written as DNA, the CDR3 is TGTGCCAGTAGTATCAGGGTGAACACTGAAGCTTTCTTT. Amino acids: CASSIRVNTEAFF.

The J gene is TRBJ1-2, the V gene TRBV19; 7 nucleotides match TRBD1. The V gene's germline CDR1 is LNHDA and CDR2 SQIVND (reference sequence). This CDR3 region has 15 residues. After removal of 5 bases from V and 1 base from J, the junction contained 7 bases not matched to a gene. CDR3 loop: CASSLSTGINYGYTF. In DNA form, the CDR3 reads TGTGCCAGTAGTCTATCGACAGGGATTAACTATGGCTACACCTTC.

The genes are TRBV30 and TRBJ1-1; D possibly corresponds to TRBD1 (5 bases). V lost 5 bases and J 4 bases, leaving 11 bases between the germline ends. There are 12 residues in the CDR3. CDR1 is GTSNPN and CDR2 is SVGIG in the germline V gene (reference sequence). This CDR3 is CAWSLGGTEAFF. CDR3 DNA: TGTGCCTGGTCGTTGGGGGGCACTGAAGCTTTCTTT.

As regards this clone: Compared with germline, one end of the junction differs, possibly owing to a read error. V gene TRBV30 combines with J gene TRBJ1-2; no firm D call. This CDR3 is built from 12 residues. The germline V gene encodes CDR1 GTSNPN and CDR2 SVGIG (reference sequence). CDR3 coding DNA: TGTGCCTGGAGTTTAACAGCTTATGACTACACCTTC. Amino acids: CAWSLTAYDYTF.

The gene calls are TRBV4-1 and TRBJ2-5, with 7 bases fitting TRBD1. CDR3 length: 18 residues. V gave up 0 bases and J gave up 2 bases; unmatched junction bases: 12. CDR1 and CDR2 (germline): MGHRA, YSYEKL. The DNA of the CDR3 is TGCGCCAGCAGCCAAGATGTTACAGGGGAATTATTTCAAGAGACCCAGTACTTC. Protein sequence: CASSQDVTGELFQETQYF.